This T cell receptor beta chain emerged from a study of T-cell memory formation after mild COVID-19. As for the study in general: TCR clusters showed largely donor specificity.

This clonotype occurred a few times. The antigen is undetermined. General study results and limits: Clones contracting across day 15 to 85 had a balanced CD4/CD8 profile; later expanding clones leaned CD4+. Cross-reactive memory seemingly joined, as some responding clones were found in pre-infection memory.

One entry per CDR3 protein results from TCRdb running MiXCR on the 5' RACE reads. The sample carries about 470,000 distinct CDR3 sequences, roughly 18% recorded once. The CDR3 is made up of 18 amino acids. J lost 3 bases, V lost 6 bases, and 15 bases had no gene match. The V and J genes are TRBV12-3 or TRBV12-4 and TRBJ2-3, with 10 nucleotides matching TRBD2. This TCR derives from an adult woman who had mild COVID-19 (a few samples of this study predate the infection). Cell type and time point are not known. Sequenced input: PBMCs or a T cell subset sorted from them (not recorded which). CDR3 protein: CASRLRTSGQLKTDTQYF. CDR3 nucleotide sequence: TGTGCCAGCAGACTCAGGACTAGCGGACAACTGAAGACAGATACGCAGTATTTT.